This TCR beta chain originates from a study of blood T cell repertoires in COVID-19. As for the study in general: Samples representing acute and convalescent COVID-19 were sourced from the United States, Italy and Spain. PBMCs, B-cell-depleted T cells, or T cells provided the cDNA or gDNA that made up the material.

Per the study methods: How many nucleated cells were present was estimated from reference gene primer amplification. TCRdb keeps only in-frame clones here, not all; method: immunoSEQ multiplex PCR. From that table come the V and J calls and clone size; the DNA was used to work out D and trimming. The sample includes about 320,000 clones, around 88% seen only once; the top ten take 1.5% to 2%. Enrolment of Seattle patients took place during active infection, and they were followed longitudinally. This receptor was obtained from a woman under 40 with COVID-19, enrolled during active disease. Sequencing was done on a sample of peripheral blood.

CDR3: CASSHQRGTRGSYGYTF. The CDR3 nucleotides are TGCGCCAGCAGCCACCAAAGGGGAACCAGGGGATCCTATGGCTACACCTTC. The V call is TRBV4-3, the J call TRBJ1-2; tentative D call: TRBD1 (6 bases). Trimming took off 3 bases at V and 4 bases at J, with 21 bases between the two ends. The CDR3 totals 17 residues. Germline values: CDR1 LGHNA, CDR2 YSLEER.